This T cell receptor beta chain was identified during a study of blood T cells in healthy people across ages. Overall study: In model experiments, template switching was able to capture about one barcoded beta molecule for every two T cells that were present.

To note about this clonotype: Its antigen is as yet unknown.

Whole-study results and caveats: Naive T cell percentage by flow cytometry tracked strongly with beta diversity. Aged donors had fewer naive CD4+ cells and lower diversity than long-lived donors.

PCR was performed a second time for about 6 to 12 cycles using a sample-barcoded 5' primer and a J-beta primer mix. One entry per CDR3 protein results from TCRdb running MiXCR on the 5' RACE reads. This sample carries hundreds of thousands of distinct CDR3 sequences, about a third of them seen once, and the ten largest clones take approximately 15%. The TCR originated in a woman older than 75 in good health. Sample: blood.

CDR3 sequence: CASSLAPQPNQPQHF. In DNA, the CDR3 is TGTGCCAGCAGCCTGGCTCCCCAGCCGAATCAGCCCCAGCATTTT. The V call is TRBV5-5, the J call TRBJ1-5; no definite D call. This CDR3 is built from 15 residues. V was cut by 4 bases and J by 4 bases, with 15 bases left in between. Germline CDR1 reads SGHKS; CDR2 reads YYEKEE (reference sequence).